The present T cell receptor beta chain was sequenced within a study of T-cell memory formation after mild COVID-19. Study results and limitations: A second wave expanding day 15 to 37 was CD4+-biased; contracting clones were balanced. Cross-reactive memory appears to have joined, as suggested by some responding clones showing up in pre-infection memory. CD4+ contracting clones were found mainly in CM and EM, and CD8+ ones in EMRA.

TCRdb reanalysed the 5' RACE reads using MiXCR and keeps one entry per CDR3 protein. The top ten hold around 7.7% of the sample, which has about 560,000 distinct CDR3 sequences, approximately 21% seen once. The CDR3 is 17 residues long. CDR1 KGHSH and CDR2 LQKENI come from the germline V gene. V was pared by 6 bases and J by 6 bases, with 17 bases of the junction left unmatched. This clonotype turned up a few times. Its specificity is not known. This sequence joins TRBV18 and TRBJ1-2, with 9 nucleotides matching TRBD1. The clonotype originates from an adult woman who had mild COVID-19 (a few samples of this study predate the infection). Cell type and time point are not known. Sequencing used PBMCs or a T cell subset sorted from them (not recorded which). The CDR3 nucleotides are TGTGCCAGCTCGGCCGTCGCCGGGACAGGGATGGAGGATGGCTACACCTTC. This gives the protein CASSAVAGTGMEDGYTF.